A selection of T cell receptor beta chains follows, all from one sample in a study of human T cells and chemical hapten exposure. TCRdb reprocessed the RACE reads with MiXCR, giving one entry per CDR3 protein. Of over 130,000 distinct CDR3 sequences listed, about 11% are singletons. The sample here was whole blood, taken in connection with sensitization to the hapten diphenylcyclopropenone (DPC). The source of these receptors is a woman aged 45-65 years with alopecia areata. Some clones in this sample may be carry-over from other donors' samples. Each CDR3 is given with its conserved first and last residue. The listing skips clone size in some rows; elsewhere it reads once, few, many or a size class.

>TRBV24-1|.
CATSDERTNYEQYF
>TRBV20-1|few
CSARGSYGYTF
>TRBV7-6|many
CASSSKTGTGELFF
>TRBV20-1|many
CSASGGRRTNQPQHF
>TRBV6-5|.
CASSPTRANQETQYF
>TRBV20-1|many
CSARAFGYTF
>TRBV28|many
CASRIRGGELFF
>TRBV28|.
CASTRTSGGNEQFF
>TRBV7-9|.
CASSSGRYGRGEQYF
>TRBV25-1|few
CASSEFVAGIQNIQYF
>TRBV20-1|.
CSAISGTSLSTDTQYF
>TRBV4-3|few
CASSQGWTSTSGSGPYNEQFF
>TRBV14|few
CASSQERLDFGNEQFF
>TRBV18|.
CASSPTGLNTEAFF
>TRBV6-6|.
CASSYGSGHLDQPQHF
>TRBV29-1|few
CSVAGGVGQPQHF
>TRBV12-3/TRBV12-4|few
CASTFLTGGETQYF
>TRBV12-3/TRBV12-4|few
CASSGSSNTEAFF
>TRBV15|once
CATSRDVNQPQHF
>TRBV6-2/TRBV6-3|many
CASSPGRVYEQYF
>TRBV29-1|many
CSVSLGGTGELFF
>TRBV13|many
CASSLRSSGREKESYEQYF
>TRBV27|.
CASSSEGRTNIQYF
>TRBV27|many
CASRQTGGAGYGYTF
>TRBV6-2/TRBV6-3|.
CASGLAGSYEQYF
>TRBV30|.
CAWRRHGGTGELFF
>TRBV11-3|.
CASSLNWYYNEQFF
>TRBV18|many
CASSPTTDTQYF
>TRBV6-5|many
CASRGGAEYTQYF
>TRBV7-2|many
CASSSGLAGEQYF
>TRBV7-9|.
CASSSRDDTDTQYF
>TRBV7-9|few
CASSSPGTRNNEQFF
>TRBV18|few
CASSPSAGGAYNEQFF
>TRBV5-1|few
CASSSLDRLPYEQYF
>TRBV27|.
CASSSDRGRGTGELFF
>TRBV29-1|few
CSAASGTNYEQYF
>TRBV7-9|many
CASSLALAGGPGEQFF
>TRBV7-3|few
CASSDRAGETQYF
>TRBV7-2|.
CASSLAITGRGGEQYF
>TRBV29-1|.
CSVARGGRANEQFF
>TRBV6-2/TRBV6-3|many
CASSYPPPSFRNTDTQYF
>TRBV30|few
CAWSVSLRDTQYF
>TRBV7-9|.
CASSFLYGRENTGELFF
>TRBV11-2|.
CASSFRTRDIVF
>TRBV29-1|many
CSGNSGSNEQFF
>TRBV6-5|.
CASSLERGQHYEQYF